This T cell receptor beta chain was profiled in a study of blood T cell repertoires in COVID-19. Study information: Collection of acute and convalescent COVID-19 samples took place in the United States, Italy and Spain. T cells, B-cell-depleted T cells, or PBMCs supplied cDNA or gDNA.

This clone has only one observation. This CDR3 has 15 residues. V lost 4 bases and J lost 0, with 10 bases in between. Germline loops: CDR1 SGHNT, CDR2 YYREEE (reference sequence). In the original analysis: Amplified reference gene primers provided the basis for estimating nucleated cell counts. Assay used: immunoSEQ multiplex PCR; TCRdb lists only in-frame clones, some missing. V, J and clone size were drawn from that table, and D and trimming were deduced from the DNA. The table includes roughly 200,000 clones, about 81% detected once. Seattle-derived patients entered the study during active infection and were followed longitudinally.

This clonotype was sampled from a woman of 80 years or more with COVID-19, enrolled during active disease. The V and J genes are TRBV5-4 and TRBJ1-4, with D maybe TRBD1 (5 bases). The material sequenced was peripheral blood. The CDR3 here is CASSPGFATNEKLFF. The CDR3 DNA is TGTGCCAGCAGCCCAGGGTTTGCAACTAATGAAAAACTGTTTTTT.